The 9 T cell receptor beta chains in this list originate from one sample, sequenced in a study of CD8+ T cells in alopecia areata. Sequencing templates came from extracted RNA that was reverse transcribed into cDNA. Data came from immunoSEQ multiplex PCR; TCRdb stores just in-frame clones and leaves some out. The sample records 130,000 to 150,000 clones, approximately 49% being singletons. Sequenced here: CD4+ T cells sorted from blood, sampled at week 0. Every receptor here comes from a human donor with alopecia areata.

Note on this clone: One end of the junction varies from germline; a read error may be responsible. The chain couples TRBV29-1 to TRBJ1-4; D unresolved. The CDR3 spans 10 residues. Germline assignment: CDR1 SQVTM and CDR2 ANQGSEA. The CDR3 DNA follows: TGCAGCGTTCAAGAAAAAGGACTGTTTTTT. Encoded protein: CSVQEKGLFF.

The V gene is TRBV7-8, the J gene TRBJ2-5, with 12 bases fitting TRBD1. The germline V gene encodes CDR1 SGHVS and CDR2 FQNEAQ. The CDR3 length is 15 residues. Trimming took 4 bases from V and 4 from J; bases not matched to a gene: 4. CDR3 in amino acids: CASSWDRGRAETQYF. In DNA form, the CDR3 reads TGTGCCAGCAGCTGGGACAGGGGGCGGGCAGAGACCCAGTACTTC.

This clone turned up a few times. The chain links TRBV27 to TRBJ2-5; TRBD1 or TRBD2 may be the D gene (5 bases each). The germline CDR1 and CDR2 sequences are MNHEY and SMNVEV (reference sequence). V lost 3 bases to trimming and J lost 2 bases, with 10 bases between them. This CDR3 has 14 residues. CDR3 sequence: CASSFGGWQETQYF. The DNA for the CDR3 is TGTGCCAGCAGTTTTGGGGGTTGGCAAGAGACCCAGTACTTC.

V is TRBV7-2 and J is TRBJ2-5; TRBD2 might be the D (5 bases). The CDR3 is 14 residues long. The V end was cut by 5 bases, the J end by 4 bases, with 14 bases between. CDR1 and CDR2 from the germline V gene are SGHTA and FQGNSA. The CDR3 region is CASSTRRAGETQYF. CDR3 sequence (DNA): TGTGCCAGCAGCACCAGACGGGCGGGAGAGACCCAGTACTTC. The variable domain in full, with the rest retrieved from reference TRBV7-2 and TRBJ2-5, is GAGVSQSPSNKVTEKGKDVELRCDPISGHTALYWYRQSLGQGLEFLIYFQGNSAPDKSGLPSDRFSAERTGGSVSTLTIQRTQQEDSAVYLCASSTRRAGETQYFGPGTRLLVL.

This clone was seen only once. V usage is TRBV29-1 and J usage is TRBJ1-4; unclear D gene. Trimming left V 5 bases short and J 4 bases short, with 8 bases between. CDR3 length equals 12 residues. CDR1 is SQVTM and CDR2 is ANQGSEA in the germline V gene. CDR3 sequence: CSVRTDNEKLFF. CDR3 nucleotides: TGCAGCGTTAGGACGGATAATGAAAAACTGTTTTTT.

This clone was recorded once. The chain is built from TRBV7-2 and TRBJ2-5; tentative D call: TRBD1 (5 bases). The V gene lost 5 bases and the J gene lost 2 bases, with 18 bases spanning the gap. CDR3 length: 16 amino acids. From germline, CDR1 is SGHTA and CDR2 FQGNSA. CDR3 DNA: TGTGCCAGCAGCAGGGCAGGGTTTCCCCCACAAGAGACCCAGTACTTC. Residues: CASSRAGFPPQETQYF.

The chain couples TRBV5-1 to TRBJ2-7; perhaps D is TRBD1 or TRBD2 (5 bases each). V was clipped by 0 bases and J by 2 bases, with 12 bases between them. CDR3 length: 15 amino acids. Germline lookup yields CDR1 SGHRS and CDR2 YFSETQ. The CDR3 sequence: CASSLGGTETYEQYF. The CDR3 nucleotides are TGCGCCAGCAGCTTGGGAGGGACGGAAACCTACGAGCAGTACTTC.

The J gene is TRBJ1-2, the V gene TRBV29-1; 10 bases align to TRBD1. From germline, CDR1 is SQVTM and CDR2 ANQGSEA. This CDR3 region has 13 residues. Unmatched junction bases numbered 5, after V lost 1 base and J lost 9 bases. CDR3 in amino acids: CSVEGQGADSYTF. CDR3 in DNA: TGCAGCGTTGAAGGACAGGGGGCGGATAGCTACACCTTC.

The chain couples TRBV30 to TRBJ2-1; D ambiguous. Trimming removed 0 bases at V and 4 bases at J, with 4 bases between. The CDR3 is 12 residues long. Germline loops: CDR1 GTSNPN, CDR2 SVGIG (reference sequence). The CDR3: CAWSVAYNEQFF. CDR3 nucleotides: TGTGCCTGGAGTGTCGCGTACAATGAGCAGTTCTTC.